The T cell receptor (beta chain) under discussion was sequenced for a study of early T cells in non-severe SARS-CoV-2 infection. After removal of 7 bases from V and 8 bases from J, the junction contained 8 bases not matched to a gene. In germline, CDR1 is MNHEY, CDR2 SVGEGT. CDR3 size: 13 residues. Only a few counts were recorded for this clonotype. MiXCR, applied by TCRdb to the 5' RACE reads, yields one record per CDR3 protein. The sample consists of tens of thousands of distinct CDR3 sequences, around 10% of them appearing once. The TCR comes from an adult who was a healthcare worker with PCR-confirmed SARS-CoV-2 infection or an uninfected control (not recorded which). What was sequenced was whole blood. J is TRBJ2-1 and V is TRBV6-2 or TRBV6-3; 7 bases fit TRBD2. As DNA, the CDR3 is TGTGCCAGCAACCCCGGGGGAGGGCATGAGCAGTTCTTC. This translates into CASNPGGGHEQFF.